This T cell receptor beta chain was observed in a study of vaccination and CD4 T cells after COVID-19. Study-wide background: Some control cultures received a CEFX pool, which served as the positive control. Others received an HIV-1 Nef pool or no peptide.

Documented treatment: approximately nine-day PBMC culture with coronavirus spike peptide pools or control peptides (ViraFEST assay). ViraFEST expanded antigen-specific T cells with peptide pools, then sequenced TCRs. This clonotype was seen more than once but under ten times. What it binds is not known. The germline gives CDR1 SGHTA, CDR2 FQGTGA. The V and J ends lost 1 base and 3 bases respectively, with 4 bases between them. The CDR3 covers 13 residues. Cultured CD4+ T cell DNA underwent sequencing with the Oncomine TCR Beta short-read assay. Once CD4+ T cells had been cultured, genomic DNA was extracted from them. Each CDR3 protein is one row after TCRdb ran MiXCR on the PCR reads. This table has some 15,000 distinct CDR3 sequences, roughly two thirds appearing once. Study-level points and caveats: Looking at convalescent patients, 304 of their 307 vaccine-specific clones were spike mono-reactive.

Sequenced material: CD4+ T cells from blood, cultured in vitro. The chain couples TRBV7-3 to TRBJ2-1; D remains unclear. The TCR originated in a human donor who had recovered from COVID-19. CDR3 residues: CASSLKLYNEQFF. DNA of the CDR3: TGTGCCAGCAGCTTAAAGCTCTACAATGAGCAGTTCTTC.